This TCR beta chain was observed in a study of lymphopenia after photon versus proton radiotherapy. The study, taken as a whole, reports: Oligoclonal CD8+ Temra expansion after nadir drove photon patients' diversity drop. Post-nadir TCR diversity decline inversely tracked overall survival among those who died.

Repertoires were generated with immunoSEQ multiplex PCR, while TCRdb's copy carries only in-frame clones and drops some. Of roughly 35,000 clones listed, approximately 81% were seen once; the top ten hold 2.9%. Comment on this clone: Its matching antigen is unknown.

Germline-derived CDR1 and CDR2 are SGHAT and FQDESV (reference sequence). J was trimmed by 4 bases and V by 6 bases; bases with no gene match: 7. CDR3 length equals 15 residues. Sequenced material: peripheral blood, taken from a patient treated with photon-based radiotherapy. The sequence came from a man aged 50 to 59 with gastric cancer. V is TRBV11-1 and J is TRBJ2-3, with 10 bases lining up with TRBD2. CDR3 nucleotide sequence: TGTGCCAGCAGAGACGAGCGGGAGGGCCCAGATACGCAGTATTTT. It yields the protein CASRDEREGPDTQYF.